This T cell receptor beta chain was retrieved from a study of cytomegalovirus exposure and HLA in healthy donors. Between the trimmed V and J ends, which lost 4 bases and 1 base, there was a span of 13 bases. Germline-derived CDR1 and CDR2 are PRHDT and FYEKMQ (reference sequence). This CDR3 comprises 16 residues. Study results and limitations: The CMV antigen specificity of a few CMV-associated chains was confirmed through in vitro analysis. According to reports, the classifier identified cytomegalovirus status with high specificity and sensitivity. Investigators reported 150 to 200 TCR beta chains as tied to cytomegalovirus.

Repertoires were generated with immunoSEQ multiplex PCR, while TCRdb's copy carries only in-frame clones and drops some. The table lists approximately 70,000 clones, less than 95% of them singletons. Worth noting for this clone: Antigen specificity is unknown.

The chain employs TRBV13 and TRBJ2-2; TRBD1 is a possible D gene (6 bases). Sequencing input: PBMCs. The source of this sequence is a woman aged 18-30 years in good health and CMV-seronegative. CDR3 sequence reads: CASSSSGTWNTGELFF. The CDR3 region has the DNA TGTGCCAGCAGCTCATCGGGGACATGGAACACCGGGGAGCTGTTTTTT.